The 8 T cell receptor beta chains presented below share a single source sample, sequenced in a study of shared clonotypes between healthy human individuals. Clones were read by immunoSEQ multiplex PCR, and TCRdb kept only the in-frame ones, dropping some. The sample holds roughly 700,000 clones; over 65% are singletons and the top ten take 1.7%. Sample: memory CD4+ T cells sorted from blood. The sample's subset: CD45RA-negative fraction. The source is a woman in her 30s in good health.

The CDR3 DNA follows: TGTGCCAGCAGCAGCCGTAGCGGGAGCCCAACTCACAATGAGCAGTTCTTC. Translation gives CASSSRSGSPTHNEQFF. The chain has TRBV9 and TRBJ2-1; 9 bases are shared with TRBD2. Germline trimming cut 4 bases from V and 5 bases from J; bases unmatched to any gene: 13. The CDR3 consists of 17 residues. The germline gives CDR1 SGDLS, CDR2 YYNGEE.

The chain joins TRBV5-6 to TRBJ1-1, with D hard to call. The CDR3 loop spans 11 amino acids. Germline CDR1 is SGHDT and CDR2 is YYEEEE. V gave up 3 bases and J gave up 4 bases, with 4 bases separating them. The CDR3 is CASSYSTEAFF. CDR3 DNA: TGTGCCAGCAGCTATTCCACTGAAGCTTTCTTT.

The genes are TRBV7-2 and TRBJ2-7, with D perhaps TRBD2 (5 bases). This CDR3 comprises 14 residues. Germline CDR1 reads SGHTA; CDR2 reads FQGNSA. V was clipped by 1 base and J by 0 bases, with 7 bases between them. The CDR3 reads CASSLVAHSYEQYF. The CDR3 DNA is TGTGCCAGCAGCTTAGTAGCGCACTCCTACGAGCAGTACTTC.

The chain employs TRBV5-4 and TRBJ2-2; 7 bases line up with TRBD1. Germline CDR1 is SGHNT and CDR2 is YYREEE (reference sequence). There are 15 residues in the CDR3. The V and J ends lost 0 bases and 3 bases, in that order; junction bases with no gene match: 2. The CDR3 is CASSLVDRDTGELFF. Written as DNA, the CDR3 is TGTGCCAGCAGCTTGGTTGACAGGGACACCGGGGAGCTGTTTTTT.

Remarks on this clone: The sample holds other DNA sequences that translate to the same CDR3. V gene TRBV6-1 combines with J gene TRBJ2-7, with D possibly matching TRBD1 (5 bases). The CDR3 consists of 12 residues. Germline V gives CDR1 MNHNS, CDR2 SASEGT. V was shortened by 6 bases and J by 2 bases, with 8 bases between the two germline ends. In DNA form, the CDR3 reads TGTGCCAGCAGAGGGGAAACCTACGAGCAGTACTTC. Translated: CASRGETYEQYF.

The chain has TRBV10-1 and TRBJ2-1; no firm D call. Germline values: CDR1 WNHNN, CDR2 SYGVQD (reference sequence). Trimming pared 4 bases from V and 9 bases from J, leaving 19 bases between. CDR3 length: 15 residues. The DNA of the CDR3 is TGCGCCAGCAGTGCGTCGCTAGTTGGCGTGAGTGAGCAGTTCTTC. This encodes CASSASLVGVSEQFF.

The CDR3 sequence: CASSADSYNSNQPQHF. CDR3 nucleotides: TGTGCCAGCAGTGCGGACAGCTACAATAGCAATCAGCCCCAGCATTTT. The genes are TRBV2 and TRBJ1-5; perhaps TRBD1 as D (6 bases). Germline V gene data show CDR1 as SNHLY and CDR2 as FYNNEI. This CDR3 has 16 amino acids. Deletions cut 4 bases from V and 0 bases from J, with 13 bases between.

This clone appeared a few times. This chain connects TRBV28 to TRBJ1-5, with TRBD1 matching 7 bases. CDR1 MDHEN and CDR2 SYDVKM come from the germline V gene. The CDR3 length is 13 residues. The V and J ends lost 11 bases and 4 bases, in that order; junction bases with no gene match: 8. The CDR3 bases are TGTGCCGCACACCGGGACAGTAATCAGCCCCAGCATTTT. It specifies CAAHRDSNQPQHF.